This TCR beta chain was sequenced in a study of vaccination and CD4 T cells after COVID-19. With regard to this clonotype: The antigen is undetermined.

The Oncomine TCR Beta short-read assay sequenced DNA from cultured CD4+ T cells. TCRdb passed the PCR reads through MiXCR, listing each CDR3 protein once. The table lists 20,000 to 25,000 distinct CDR3 sequences, less than 35% of them singletons. Treatment denoted: roughly 10-day PBMC culture with coronavirus spike peptide pools or control peptides (ViraFEST assay). The sequence derives from a human donor with COVID-19. Sequencing was carried out using cultured CD4+ T cells from blood.

The CDR3 DNA sequence: TGTGCCAGCAGCCGACAGGGGACCAAAAACATTCAGTACTTC. Translating it yields CASSRQGTKNIQYF. This chain links TRBV27 with TRBJ2-4, with 8 positions matching TRBD1. CDR1 is MNHEY, CDR2 SMNVEV, per germline (reference sequence). This CDR3 comprises 14 residues. Trimming cost V 6 bases and J 2 bases; bases outside gene matches: 3.